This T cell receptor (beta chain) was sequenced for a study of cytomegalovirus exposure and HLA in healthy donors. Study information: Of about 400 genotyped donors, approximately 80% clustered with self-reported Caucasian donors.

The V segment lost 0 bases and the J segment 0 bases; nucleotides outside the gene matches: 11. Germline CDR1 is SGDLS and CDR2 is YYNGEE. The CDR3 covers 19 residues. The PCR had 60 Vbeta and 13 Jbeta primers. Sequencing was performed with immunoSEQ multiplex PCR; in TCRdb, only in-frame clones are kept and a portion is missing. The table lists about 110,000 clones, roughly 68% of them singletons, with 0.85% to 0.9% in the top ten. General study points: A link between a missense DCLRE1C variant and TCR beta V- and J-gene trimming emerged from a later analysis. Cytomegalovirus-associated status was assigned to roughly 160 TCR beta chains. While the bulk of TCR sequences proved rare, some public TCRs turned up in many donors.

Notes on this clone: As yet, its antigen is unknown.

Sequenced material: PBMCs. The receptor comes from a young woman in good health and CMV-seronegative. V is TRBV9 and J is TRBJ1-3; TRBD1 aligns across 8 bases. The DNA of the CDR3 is TGTGCCAGCAGCGTAGGACTCAGGGGGCCCGAAACCTCTGGAAACACCATATATTTT. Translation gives CASSVGLRGPETSGNTIYF. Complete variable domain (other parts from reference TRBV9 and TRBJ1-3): DSGVTQTPKHLITATGQRVTLRCSPRSGDLSVYWYQQSLDQGLQFLIQYYNGEERAKGNILERFSAQQFPDLHSELNLSSLELGDSALYFCASSVGLRGPETSGNTIYFGEGSWLTVV.